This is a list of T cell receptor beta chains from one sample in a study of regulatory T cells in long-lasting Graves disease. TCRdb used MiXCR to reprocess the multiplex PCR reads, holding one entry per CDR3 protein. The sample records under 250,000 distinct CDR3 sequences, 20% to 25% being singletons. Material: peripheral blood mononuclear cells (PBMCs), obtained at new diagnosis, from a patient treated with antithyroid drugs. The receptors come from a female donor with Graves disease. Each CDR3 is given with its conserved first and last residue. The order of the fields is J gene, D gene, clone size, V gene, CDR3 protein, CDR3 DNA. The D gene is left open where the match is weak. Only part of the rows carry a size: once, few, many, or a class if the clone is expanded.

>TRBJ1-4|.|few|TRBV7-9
CASSFIVGGSITKKLFF
TGTGCCAGCAGCTTTATTGTCGGGGGCAGCATAACTAAAAAACTGTTTTTT
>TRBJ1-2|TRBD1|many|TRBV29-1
CSVGRRDSIYGYTF
TGCAGCGTTGGGAGACGGGACAGCATCTATGGCTACACCTTC
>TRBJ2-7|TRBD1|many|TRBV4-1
CASSPRDRTYEQYF
TGCGCCAGCAGCCCGCGGGACAGGACCTACGAGCAGTACTTC
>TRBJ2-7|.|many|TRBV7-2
CASSPRLVGEQYF
TGTGCCAGCAGCCCCAGACTAGTAGGCGAGCAGTACTTC
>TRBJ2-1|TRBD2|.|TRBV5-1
CASSAGTSGRAGGDEQFF
TGCGCCAGCAGCGCCGGGACTAGCGGGAGGGCCGGAGGCGATGAGCAGTTCTTC
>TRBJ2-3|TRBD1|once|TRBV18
CASSLGQGNFVWQYF
TGTGCCAGCTCACTGGGACAGGGTAACTTTGTCTGGCAGTATTTT
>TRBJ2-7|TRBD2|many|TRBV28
CASSSSGLADYEQYF
TGTGCCAGCAGCTCCTCGGGACTAGCGGACTACGAGCAGTACTTC
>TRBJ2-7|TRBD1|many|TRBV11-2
CASSHTDRGEQYF
TGTGCCAGCAGTCACACAGACAGGGGCGAGCAGTACTTC
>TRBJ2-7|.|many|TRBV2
CASSVAQGYDEQYF
TGTGCCAGCAGCGTGGCCCAGGGGTACGACGAGCAGTACTTC
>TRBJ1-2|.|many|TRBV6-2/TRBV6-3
CASSYLRQEGYTF
TGTGCCAGCAGTTACCTAAGACAGGAAGGCTACACCTTC
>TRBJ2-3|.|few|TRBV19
CASSPPRSTRDTQYF
TGTGCCAGTAGTCCCCCCCGCAGTACAAGAGATACGCAGTATTTT
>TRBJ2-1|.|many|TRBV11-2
CASSLIRNEQFF
TGTGCCAGCAGCTTAATTAGGAATGAGCAGTTCTTC
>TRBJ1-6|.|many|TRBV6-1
CASSADGADNSPLHF
TGTGCCAGCAGCGCAGATGGGGCCGATAATTCACCCCTCCACTTT
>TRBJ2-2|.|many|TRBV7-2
CASSLTVNTGELFF
TGTGCCAGCAGCCTGACAGTAAACACCGGGGAGCTGTTTTTT
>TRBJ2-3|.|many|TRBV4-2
CASSQTAADTQYF
TGTGCCAGCAGCCAAACGGCGGCAGATACGCAGTATTTT
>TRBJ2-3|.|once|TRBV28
CASSPGAGRDTQYF
TGTGCCAGCAGTCCGGGGGCAGGGCGAGATACGCAGTATTTT
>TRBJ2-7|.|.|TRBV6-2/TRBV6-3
CASSYSIVQAYEQYF
TGTGCCAGCAGTTACTCGATTGTGCAGGCCTACGAGCAGTACTTC
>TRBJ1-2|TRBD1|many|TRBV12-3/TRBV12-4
CASSYRGPRGYTF
TGTGCCAGCAGCTACAGGGGGCCTAGAGGCTACACCTTC
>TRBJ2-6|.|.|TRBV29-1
CSVRQEPGANVLTF
TGCAGCGTTCGCCAGGAGCCTGGGGCCAACGTCCTGACTTTC
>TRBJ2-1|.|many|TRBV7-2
CASSSRGASATYNEQFF
TGTGCCAGCAGCTCCCGGGGCGCTAGCGCCACCTACAATGAGCAGTTCTTC
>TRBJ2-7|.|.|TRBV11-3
CASSPLTPSSYEQYF
TGTGCCAGCAGCCCCTTGACTCCGAGCTCCTACGAGCAGTACTTC
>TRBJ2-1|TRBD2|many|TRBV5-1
CASSLEGGGPNEQFF
TGCGCCAGCAGCTTGGAGGGCGGGGGGCCGAATGAGCAGTTCTTC